This T cell receptor beta chain was captured in a study of CD8 T cells in ankylosing spondylitis. Study outcomes and limitations: Reported data indicate significant enrichment of disease-linked clones within matched ankylosing spondylitis synovial fluid.

TCRdb re-called the 5' RACE reads through MiXCR, storing one row per CDR3 protein. This sample has 300,000 to 350,000 distinct CDR3 sequences, with around 10% found just once. This clonotype was counted ten times or more. The antigen is unknown. This receptor was identified in a female donor with ankylosing spondylitis or in good health (not recorded which). Material: blood, either unsorted or a sorted T cell fraction (not recorded which).

The CDR3 DNA sequence: TGCAGTGCTGGGAGGACAGTGAACGAGCAGTACTTC. Translated: CSAGRTVNEQYF. The rearrangement joins TRBV20-1 to TRBJ2-7; D tentatively reads TRBD1 or TRBD2 (6 bases each). The V end was cut by 5 bases, the J end by 5 bases, with 13 bases between. CDR1 DFQATT and CDR2 SNEGSKA come from the germline V gene (reference sequence). The CDR3 has 12 amino acids.